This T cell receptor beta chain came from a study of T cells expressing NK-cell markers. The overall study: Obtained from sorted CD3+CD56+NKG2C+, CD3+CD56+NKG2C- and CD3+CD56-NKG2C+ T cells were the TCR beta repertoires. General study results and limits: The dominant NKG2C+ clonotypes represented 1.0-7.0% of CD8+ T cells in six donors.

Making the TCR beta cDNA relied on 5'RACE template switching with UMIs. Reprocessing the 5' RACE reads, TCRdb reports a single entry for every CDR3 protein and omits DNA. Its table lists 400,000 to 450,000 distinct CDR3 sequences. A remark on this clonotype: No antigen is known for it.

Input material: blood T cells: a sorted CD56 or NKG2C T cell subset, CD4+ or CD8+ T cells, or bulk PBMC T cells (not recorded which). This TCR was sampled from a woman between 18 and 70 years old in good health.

The CDR3 reads CASSQLRDRINYGYTF. This chain joins TRBV18 and TRBJ1-2; TCRdb designates TRBD1, a call that cannot be tested without DNA. The germline CDR1 and CDR2 sequences are KGHSH and LQKENI. The CDR3 contains 16 residues.